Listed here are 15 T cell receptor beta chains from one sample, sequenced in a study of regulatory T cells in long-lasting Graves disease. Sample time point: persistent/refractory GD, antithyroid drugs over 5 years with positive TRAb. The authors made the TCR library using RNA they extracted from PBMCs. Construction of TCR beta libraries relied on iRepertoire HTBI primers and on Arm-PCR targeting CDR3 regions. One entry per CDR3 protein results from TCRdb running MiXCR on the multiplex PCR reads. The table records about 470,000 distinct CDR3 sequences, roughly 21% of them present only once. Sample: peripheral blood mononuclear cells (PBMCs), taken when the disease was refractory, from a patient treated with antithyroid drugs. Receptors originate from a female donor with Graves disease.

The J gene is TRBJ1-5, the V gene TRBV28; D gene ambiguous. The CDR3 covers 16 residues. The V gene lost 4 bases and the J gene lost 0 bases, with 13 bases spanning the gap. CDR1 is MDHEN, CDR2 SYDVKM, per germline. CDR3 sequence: CASSSLGRPSNQPQHF. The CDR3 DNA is TGTGCCAGCAGTTCGTTGGGCAGGCCTAGCAATCAGCCCCAGCATTTT.

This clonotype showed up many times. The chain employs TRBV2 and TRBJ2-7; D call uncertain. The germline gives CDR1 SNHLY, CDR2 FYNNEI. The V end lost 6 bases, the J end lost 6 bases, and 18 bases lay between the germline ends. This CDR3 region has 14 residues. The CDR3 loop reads CASRPLLTETEQYF. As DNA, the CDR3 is TGTGCCAGCAGACCCCTCCTGACGGAGACCGAGCAGTACTTC. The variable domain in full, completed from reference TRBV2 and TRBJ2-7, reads EPEVTQTPSHQVTQMGQEVILRCVPISNHLYFYWYRQILGQKVEFLVSFYNNEISEKSEIFDDQFSVERPDGSNFTLKIRSTKLEDSAMYFCASRPLLTETEQYFGPGTRLTVT.

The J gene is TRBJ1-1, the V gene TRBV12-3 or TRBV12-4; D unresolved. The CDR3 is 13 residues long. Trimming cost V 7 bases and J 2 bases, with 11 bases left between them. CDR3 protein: CASNPGLNTEAFF. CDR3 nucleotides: TGTGCCAGCAATCCCGGCCTAAACACTGAAGCTTTCTTT.

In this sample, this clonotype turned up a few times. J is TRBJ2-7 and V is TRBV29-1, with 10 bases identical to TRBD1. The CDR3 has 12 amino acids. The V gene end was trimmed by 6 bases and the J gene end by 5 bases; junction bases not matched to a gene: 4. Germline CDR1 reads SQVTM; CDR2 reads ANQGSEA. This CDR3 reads CSVRDRGHEQYF. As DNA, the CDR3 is TGCAGCGTCCGGGACAGGGGTCACGAGCAGTACTTC.

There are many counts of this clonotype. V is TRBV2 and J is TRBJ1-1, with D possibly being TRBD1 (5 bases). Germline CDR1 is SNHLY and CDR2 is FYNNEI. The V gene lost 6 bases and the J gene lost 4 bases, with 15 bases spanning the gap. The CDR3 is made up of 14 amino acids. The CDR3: CASSPGWVGTEAFF. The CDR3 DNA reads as TGTGCCAGCAGCCCAGGGTGGGTGGGCACTGAAGCTTTCTTT.

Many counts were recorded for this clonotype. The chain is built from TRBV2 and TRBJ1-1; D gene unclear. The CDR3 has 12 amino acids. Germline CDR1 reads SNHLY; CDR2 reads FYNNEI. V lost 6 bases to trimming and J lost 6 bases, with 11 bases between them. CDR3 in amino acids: CASRDDAAEAFF. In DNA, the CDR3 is TGTGCCAGCAGGGATGACGCGGCTGAAGCTTTCTTT.

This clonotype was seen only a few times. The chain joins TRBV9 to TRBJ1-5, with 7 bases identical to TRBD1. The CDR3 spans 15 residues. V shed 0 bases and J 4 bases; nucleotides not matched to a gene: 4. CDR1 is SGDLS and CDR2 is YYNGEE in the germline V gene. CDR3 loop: CASSVGGQANQPQHF. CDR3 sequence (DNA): TGTGCCAGCAGCGTAGGAGGACAGGCAAATCAGCCCCAGCATTTT.

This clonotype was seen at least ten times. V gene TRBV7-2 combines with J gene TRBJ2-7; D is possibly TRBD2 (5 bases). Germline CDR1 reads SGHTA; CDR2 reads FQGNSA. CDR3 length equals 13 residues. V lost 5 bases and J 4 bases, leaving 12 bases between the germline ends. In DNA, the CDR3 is TGTGCCAGCAGCGGAGGCGGCCGTTACGAGCAGTACTTC. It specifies CASSGGGRYEQYF.

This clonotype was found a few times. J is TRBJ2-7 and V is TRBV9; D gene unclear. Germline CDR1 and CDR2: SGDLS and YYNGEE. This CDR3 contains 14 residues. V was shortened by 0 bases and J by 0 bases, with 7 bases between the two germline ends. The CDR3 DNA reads TGTGCCAGCAGCGTAGCGCTGGGCTCCTACGAGCAGTACTTC. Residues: CASSVALGSYEQYF.

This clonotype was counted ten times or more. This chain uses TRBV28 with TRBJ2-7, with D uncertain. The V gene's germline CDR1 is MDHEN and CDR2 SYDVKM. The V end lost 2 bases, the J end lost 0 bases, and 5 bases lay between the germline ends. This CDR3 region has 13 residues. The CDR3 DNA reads TGTGCCAGCAGTTTAGGCACCTCCTACGAGCAGTACTTC. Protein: CASSLGTSYEQYF.

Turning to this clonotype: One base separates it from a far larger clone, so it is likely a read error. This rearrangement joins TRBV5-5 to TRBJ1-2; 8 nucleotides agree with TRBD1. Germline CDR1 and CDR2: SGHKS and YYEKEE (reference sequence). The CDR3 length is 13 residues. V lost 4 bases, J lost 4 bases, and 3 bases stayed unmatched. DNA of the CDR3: TGTGCCAGCAGCACGGGACAGGCCTATGGCTACACCTTC. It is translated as CASSTGQAYGYTF. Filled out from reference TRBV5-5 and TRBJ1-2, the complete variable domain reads DAGVTQSPTHLIKTRGQQVTLRCSPISGHKSVSWYQQVLGQGPQFIFQYYEKEERGRGNFPDRFSARQFPNYSSELNVNALLLGDSALYLCASSTGQAYGYTFGSGTRLTVV.

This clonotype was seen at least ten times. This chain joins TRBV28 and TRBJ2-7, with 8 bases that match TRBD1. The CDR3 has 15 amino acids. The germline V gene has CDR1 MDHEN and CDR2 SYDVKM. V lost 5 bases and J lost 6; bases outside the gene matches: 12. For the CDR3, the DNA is TGTGCCAGCAGTAACCGACAGGGGCCCCTCACCGAGCAGTACTTC. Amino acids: CASSNRQGPLTEQYF.

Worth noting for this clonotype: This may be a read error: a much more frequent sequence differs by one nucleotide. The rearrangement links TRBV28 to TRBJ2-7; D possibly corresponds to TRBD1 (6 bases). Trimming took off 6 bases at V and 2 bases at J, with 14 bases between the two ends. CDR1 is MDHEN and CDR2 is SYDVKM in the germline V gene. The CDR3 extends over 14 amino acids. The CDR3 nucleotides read TGTGCCAGCAGCCCCCAACAGGGCCCCTACGAGCAGTACTTC. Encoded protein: CASSPQQGPYEQYF.

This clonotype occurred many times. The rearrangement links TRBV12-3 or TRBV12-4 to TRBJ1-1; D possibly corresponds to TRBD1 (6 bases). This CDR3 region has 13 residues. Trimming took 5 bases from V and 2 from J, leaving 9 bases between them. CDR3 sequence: CASSNRVNTEAFF. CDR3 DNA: TGTGCCAGCAGTAACAGGGTCAACACTGAAGCTTTCTTT.

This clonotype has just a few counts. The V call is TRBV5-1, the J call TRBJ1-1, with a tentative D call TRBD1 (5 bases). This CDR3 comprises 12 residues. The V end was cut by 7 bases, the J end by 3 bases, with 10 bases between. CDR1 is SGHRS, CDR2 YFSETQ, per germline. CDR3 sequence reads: CASARGDTEAFF. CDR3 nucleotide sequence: TGCGCCAGCGCCCGGGGCGACACTGAAGCTTTCTTT.